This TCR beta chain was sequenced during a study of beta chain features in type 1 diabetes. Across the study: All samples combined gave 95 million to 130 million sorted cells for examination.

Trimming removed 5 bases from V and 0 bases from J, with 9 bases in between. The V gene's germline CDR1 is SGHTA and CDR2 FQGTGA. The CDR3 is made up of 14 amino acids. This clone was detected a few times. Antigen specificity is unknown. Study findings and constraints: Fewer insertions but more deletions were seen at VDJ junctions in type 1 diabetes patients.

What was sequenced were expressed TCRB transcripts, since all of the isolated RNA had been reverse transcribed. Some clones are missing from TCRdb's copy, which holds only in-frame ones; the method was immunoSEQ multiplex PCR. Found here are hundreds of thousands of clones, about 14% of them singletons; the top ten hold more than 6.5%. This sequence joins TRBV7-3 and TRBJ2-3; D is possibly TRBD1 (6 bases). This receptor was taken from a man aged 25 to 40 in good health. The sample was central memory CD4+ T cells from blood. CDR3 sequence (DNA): TGTGCCAGCAGCCCCGGACAGAGCACAGATACGCAGTATTTT. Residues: CASSPGQSTDTQYF.